The sequence of this TCR beta chain was determined in a study of blood T cell repertoires in COVID-19. Study details: Sites in the United States, Italy and Spain provided acute and convalescent COVID-19 samples.

TCRdb's table, derived via immunoSEQ multiplex PCR, lists solely in-frame clones and lacks some. The sample consists of roughly 120,000 clones, about nine tenths of them appearing once. A word on this clone: The same CDR3 is also encoded by other DNA sequences in this sample.

This CDR3 spans 14 amino acids. Germline CDR1 reads SGHNT; CDR2 reads YYREEE (reference sequence). Trimming took 4 bases from V and 1 from J, leaving 11 bases between them. The rearrangement links TRBV5-4 to TRBJ1-1, with D maybe TRBD1 (5 bases). This receptor was obtained from a man between 65 and 79 years old who had recovered from COVID-19. What was sequenced was peripheral blood. The CDR3 loop reads CASSLAGGNTEAFF. In nucleotides, the CDR3 is TGTGCCAGCAGCCTGGCGGGGGGGAACACTGAAGCTTTCTTT. Supplemented by reference TRBV5-4 and TRBJ1-1, the full variable domain reads ETGVTQSPTHLIKTRGQQVTLRCSSQSGHNTVSWYQQALGQGPQFIFQYYREEENGRGNFPPRFSGLQFPNYSSELNVNALELDDSALYLCASSLAGGNTEAFFGQGTRLTVV.